Below are 8 T cell receptor beta chains sequenced from a single sample in a study of shared clonotypes between healthy human individuals. This table comes from immunoSEQ multiplex PCR, and its TCRdb copy is limited to in-frame clones, with some not included. The repertoire holds fewer than 3 million clones, with just under 95% as singletons. Sequenced: naive CD4+ T cells from PBMCs. Subset meaning: CD45RA+ positively selected. The receptors come from a man aged 18 to 30 in good health. Some clones in this sample may be carry-over from other donors' samples.

The chain couples TRBV28 to TRBJ1-2; 8 bases are shared with TRBD1. The CDR3 runs to 18 residues. CDR1 and CDR2 (germline): MDHEN, SYDVKM. The trim removed 5 bases at V and 5 bases at J, leaving 19 bases unmatched. DNA of the CDR3: TGTGCCAGCAGTCCCCACCTCCAGGGGGCGAGGAAGATTTATGGCTACACCTTC. Translating it yields CASSPHLQGARKIYGYTF.

V and J are TRBV7-6 and TRBJ2-6; tentatively, D is TRBD1 or TRBD2 (5 bases each). CDR1 and CDR2 (germline): SGHVS, FNYEAQ. There are 18 residues in the CDR3. Trimming took off 0 bases at V and 0 bases at J, with 12 bases between the two ends. CDR3 sequence: CASSLAYKRGSGANVLTF. Here the CDR3 DNA reads TGTGCCAGCAGCTTAGCGTACAAGAGGGGCTCTGGGGCCAACGTCCTGACTTTC.

This chain connects TRBV2 to TRBJ1-5, with 7 bases fitting TRBD1. The V and J ends lost 6 bases and 3 bases, in that order; junction bases with no gene match: 8. The germline V gene encodes CDR1 SNHLY and CDR2 FYNNEI. The CDR3 has 15 amino acids. Here the CDR3 DNA reads TGTGCCAGCAGACCTCGGGACAGAGACAATCAGCCCCAGCATTTT. This encodes CASRPRDRDNQPQHF.

There are a few counts of this clone. The chain has TRBV7-6 and TRBJ1-3, with unresolved D. V lost 4 bases to trimming and J lost 4 bases, with 11 bases between them. The CDR3 runs 14 residues. Germline-derived CDR1 and CDR2 are SGHVS and FNYEAQ. The DNA of the CDR3 is TGTGCCAGCAGCTCCAGTTACGTCGGAAACACCATATATTTT. It is translated as CASSSSYVGNTIYF. Using reference TRBV7-6 and TRBJ1-3 for the parts outside the CDR3, the full variable domain is GAGVSQSPRYKVTKRGQDVALRCDPISGHVSLYWYRQALGQGPEFLTYFNYEAQQDKSGLPNDRFSAERPEGSISTLTIQRTEQRDSAMYRCASSSSYVGNTIYFGEGSWLTVV.

The chain uses TRBV5-1 and TRBJ2-5; 7 bases agree with TRBD1. The CDR3 is 13 residues long. Germline CDR1 reads SGHRS; CDR2 reads YFSETQ. The ends lost 4 bases at V and 5 bases at J; junction bases unmatched: 5. The chain's CDR3 is CASSDRASETQYF. CDR3 nucleotide sequence: TGCGCCAGCAGCGACAGGGCCTCCGAGACCCAGTACTTC. The complete variable domain, with remaining parts taken from reference TRBV5-1 and TRBJ2-5, reads KAGVTQTPRYLIKTRGQQVTLSCSPISGHRSVSWYQQTPGQGLQFLFEYFSETQRNKGNFPGRFSGRQFSNSRSEMNVSTLELGDSALYLCASSDRASETQYFGPGTRLLVL.

V gene TRBV7-2 combines with J gene TRBJ2-7, with 7 bases matching TRBD2. Germline CDR1 and CDR2: SGHTA and FQGNSA. J gave up 7 bases and V 4 bases, and 10 bases lay outside the gene matches. The CDR3 sequence is 14 residues long. The CDR3 here is CASSYRPGLGEQYF. CDR3 nucleotide sequence: TGTGCCAGCAGCTACCGACCTGGACTAGGGGAGCAGTACTTC.

The V and J genes are TRBV30 and TRBJ1-1, with a weak D call TRBD1 (5 bases). Trimming shortened V by 0 bases and J by 4 bases, and 18 bases separated the two germline ends. Germline assignment: CDR1 GTSNPN and CDR2 SVGIG (reference sequence). The CDR3 is 16 residues long. CDR3 in DNA: TGTGCCTGGAGTGTACGGTCAGGGATGGGTACCACTGAAGCTTTCTTT. It translates to CAWSVRSGMGTTEAFF.

The chain links TRBV7-6 to TRBJ1-1; D unclear. The V end lost 8 bases, the J end lost 1 base, and 11 bases lay between the germline ends. The CDR3 is 13 residues long. CDR1 and CDR2 from the germline V gene are SGHVS and FNYEAQ. DNA of the CDR3: TGTGCCAGCCTCCGGCAGCCGAACACTGAAGCTTTCTTT. It encodes CASLRQPNTEAFF.